The following is a TCR beta chain sequence with its context. Its antigen has not been determined. The input lacks base qualities; no much larger clone sits a single base away. The sample originates from a study of control samples from healthy donors and cancer patients (TCRdb year 2020). Counted from cysteine to phenylalanine, this CDR3 has 11 amino acids. Only the CDR3 DNA is retained, 33 bases long and in frame from the first base. Looking up the germline V gene yields CDR1 MNHEY and CDR2 SVGAGI. V loses 7 bases, J loses 11 bases, and the germline ends lie 14 bases apart. Libraries were made using the immunoSEQ multiplex PCR assay. The immuneACCESS repertoire file appears here via TCRdb, limited to in-frame rearrangements. These files lack a portion of the clones; in checked studies, under half of the deficit traces to unresolved V genes, and the cause of the others is not known. The sample yields approximately 70,000 clones; just under 90% were counted once. The ten top clones hold about 19% of the sample.

This sequence was found in a man between 60 and 75 years old with lung cancer. The V gene is TRBV6-5 and the J gene is TRBJ1-1, with TRBD1 as a weak D call on 6 bases. The specimen sequenced was PBMCs. CDR3 reads: CASTKGGAAFF. The DNA sequence is given as TGTGCCAGCACCAAAGGGGGGGCGGCTTTCTTT.